Presented here are 17 T cell receptor beta chains from one specimen sequenced in a study of control samples from healthy donors and cancer patients. Profiling relied on immunoSEQ multiplex PCR, and the TCRdb table lists in-frame clones only, not all of them. The sample has roughly 63,000 clones, around 90% seen once; the top ten hold 5.5% to 7%. The sample comprised PBMCs. Source of these receptors: a man in his fifties or sixties with colorectal cancer.

In this sample, this clone turned up once. The CDR3 region has the DNA TGTGCCAGCAGTTCGCATACCAACAGGGGGGGCTACACCTTC. It yields the protein CASSSHTNRGGYTF. The J gene is TRBJ1-2, the V gene TRBV27; 8 bases align to TRBD1. There are 14 residues in the CDR3. V was clipped by 4 bases and J by 8 bases; unmatched bases: 9. The germline V gene has CDR1 MNHEY and CDR2 SMNVEV (reference sequence).

The sample holds one count of this clone. J is TRBJ2-7 and V is TRBV18; 7 positions match TRBD1. CDR1 and CDR2 (germline): KGHSH, LQKENI. Trimming at V came to 3 bases and at J to 3 bases, leaving 5 bases not matched to a gene. This CDR3 has 14 residues. CDR3: CASSPRDSHYEQYF. CDR3 DNA: TGTGCCAGCTCACCCCGGGACAGCCACTACGAGCAGTACTTC.

This clone was recorded only once. The rearrangement links TRBV5-4 to TRBJ2-2; 11 bases align to TRBD2. V was clipped by 2 bases and J by 4 bases; unmatched bases: 7. This CDR3 has 17 residues. In germline, CDR1 is SGHNT, CDR2 YYREEE (reference sequence). Here the CDR3 reads CASSFSGGAGRTGELFF. The CDR3 nucleotides are TGTGCCAGCAGCTTTAGCGGGGGGGCCGGTCGCACCGGGGAGCTGTTTTTT.

This clone was observed a few times. This chain links TRBV7-2 with TRBJ1-5; 7 bases agree with TRBD1. This CDR3 is 14 amino acids long. V lost 5 bases, J lost 6 bases, and 7 bases stayed unmatched. Looked up from germline, CDR1 is SGHTA and CDR2 is FQGNSA. CDR3 in amino acids: CASSPQQGSQPQHF. CDR3 DNA sequence: TGTGCCAGCAGCCCGCAACAGGGGAGTCAGCCCCAGCATTTT.

The chain couples TRBV7-2 to TRBJ2-2; 9 bases fit TRBD1. V dropped 5 bases and J dropped 8; count of bases not matched to a gene: 6. The germline CDR1 and CDR2 sequences are SGHTA and FQGNSA. This CDR3 has 14 amino acids. CDR3 protein: CASSPGQGRGELFF. DNA of the CDR3: TGTGCCAGCAGCCCGGGACAGGGTCGTGGGGAGCTGTTTTTT.

V gene TRBV5-1 combines with J gene TRBJ2-2; 7 bases agree with TRBD1. Per the germline V gene, CDR1 is SGHRS and CDR2 is YFSETQ. With V trimmed by 0 bases and J by 6 bases, 8 bases remained unmatched. CDR3 length: 16 residues. This CDR3 is CASSLEGQQAAGELFF. CDR3 nucleotide sequence: TGCGCCAGCAGCTTGGAGGGACAGCAAGCCGCCGGGGAGCTGTTTTTT.

The rearrangement joins TRBV12-5 to TRBJ2-5, with D uncertain. CDR1 is LGHNT, CDR2 FRNRAP, per germline. The CDR3 covers 11 residues. V was shortened by 6 bases and J by 4 bases, with 6 bases between the two germline ends. The CDR3 sequence is CASGKRETQYF. The DNA for the CDR3 is TGTGCTAGTGGCAAACGAGAGACCCAGTACTTC.

V usage is TRBV7-3 and J usage is TRBJ1-2, with 7 bases fitting TRBD1. The CDR3 sequence is 13 residues long. The germline V gene encodes CDR1 SGHTA and CDR2 FQGTGA. Trimming removed 2 bases from V and 8 bases from J; junction bases left unmatched: 5. CDR3: CASSLDRVRGYTF. Written as DNA, the CDR3 is TGTGCCAGCAGCTTAGACAGGGTTAGGGGCTACACCTTC.

This clone came up a few times. This rearrangement joins TRBV5-1 to TRBJ2-1; TRBD2 agrees at 8 bases. There are 19 residues in the CDR3. The trim removed 0 bases at V and 1 base at J, leaving 12 bases unmatched. CDR1 SGHRS and CDR2 YFSETQ come from the germline V gene. CDR3 bases: TGCGCCAGCAGCTTGGATTTGTTGGCGGGGGGATTATCCTACAATGAGCAGTTCTTC. Amino acids: CASSLDLLAGGLSYNEQFF. Using reference TRBV5-1 and TRBJ2-1 for the parts outside the CDR3, the full variable domain is KAGVTQTPRYLIKTRGQQVTLSCSPISGHRSVSWYQQTPGQGLQFLFEYFSETQRNKGNFPGRFSGRQFSNSRSEMNVSTLELGDSALYLCASSLDLLAGGLSYNEQFFGPGTRLTVL.

V gene TRBV5-8 combines with J gene TRBJ2-5; 7 bases line up with TRBD1. With 3 bases clipped from V and 6 bases from J, the junction kept 11 bases outside the gene matches. From germline, CDR1 is SGHTS and CDR2 YDEGEE. This CDR3 has 15 residues. CDR3 sequence (DNA): TGTGCCAGCAGCTACCTCCCGGGACAGACCCAGACCCAGTACTTC. Residues: CASSYLPGQTQTQYF.

The chain uses TRBV20-1 and TRBJ2-3; 14 bases agree with TRBD2. Germline assignment: CDR1 DFQATT and CDR2 SNEGSKA (reference sequence). This CDR3 region has 16 residues. Losses at the gene ends were 3 bases for V and 4 bases for J; bases not matched to a gene: 6. The CDR3 is CSASRLAGGQPDTQYF. The CDR3 nucleotides read TGCAGTGCTAGTCGACTAGCGGGGGGGCAGCCAGATACGCAGTATTTT.

This chain links TRBV2 with TRBJ1-1; D gene ambiguous. Deletions cut 6 bases from V and 3 bases from J, with 11 bases between. Germline CDR1 is SNHLY and CDR2 is FYNNEI. This CDR3 is built from 13 residues. The CDR3 DNA reads TGTGCCAGCAGGAACCCCGGAGACACTGAAGCTTTCTTT. Protein product: CASRNPGDTEAFF. Full variable domain (missing parts from reference TRBV2 and TRBJ1-1): EPEVTQTPSHQVTQMGQEVILRCVPISNHLYFYWYRQILGQKVEFLVSFYNNEISEKSEIFDDQFSVERPDGSNFTLKIRSTKLEDSAMYFCASRNPGDTEAFFGQGTRLTVV.

This clone was recorded only once. For the CDR3, the DNA is TGTGCCAGCACCCGGGGGTTACTGGTAGAGACCCAGTACTTC. This sequence encodes CASTRGLLVETQYF. This chain joins TRBV28 and TRBJ2-5, with D tentatively TRBD2 (6 bases). The V gene's germline CDR1 is MDHEN and CDR2 SYDVKM. The CDR3 spans 14 residues. Trimming removed 7 bases at V and 4 bases at J, with 16 bases between.

The chain uses TRBV15 and TRBJ2-5, with TRBD1 as a possible D gene (6 bases). CDR3 size: 12 residues. V dropped 8 bases and J dropped 1 base, with 8 bases sitting between them. Germline V gene lookup returns CDR1 LNHNV and CDR2 YYDKDF (reference sequence). The CDR3 coding sequence is TGTGCCACCGGGGACATCCAAGAGACCCAGTACTTC. Residues: CATGDIQETQYF.

The rearrangement joins TRBV5-4 to TRBJ1-3; no firm D call. CDR3 length equals 14 residues. Per germline, CDR1 SGHNT and CDR2 YYREEE (reference sequence). Trimming took 7 bases from V and 0 from J, leaving 11 bases between them. The CDR3 is CASHPGSSGNTIYF. DNA for the CDR3: TGTGCCAGCCACCCCGGAAGCTCTGGAAACACCATATATTTT.

This chain links TRBV5-4 with TRBJ2-7; 7 bases line up with TRBD2. The CDR3 has 14 residues. Germline V CDR1 and CDR2: SGHNT, YYREEE (reference sequence). V dropped 4 bases and J dropped 2; count of bases not matched to a gene: 6. CDR3 sequence (DNA): TGTGCCAGCAGCCATGGGGGGGGGACCTACGAGCAGTACTTC. Amino acid sequence: CASSHGGGTYEQYF.

The CDR3 sequence: CASRRGADTQYF. In nucleotides, the CDR3 is TGTGCCAGCAGGCGGGGGGCAGATACGCAGTATTTT. This sequence joins TRBV27 and TRBJ2-3, with TRBD2 matching 8 bases. The ends lost 6 bases at V and 4 bases at J; junction bases unmatched: 0. The germline gives CDR1 MNHEY, CDR2 SMNVEV (reference sequence). CDR3 length: 12 amino acids.